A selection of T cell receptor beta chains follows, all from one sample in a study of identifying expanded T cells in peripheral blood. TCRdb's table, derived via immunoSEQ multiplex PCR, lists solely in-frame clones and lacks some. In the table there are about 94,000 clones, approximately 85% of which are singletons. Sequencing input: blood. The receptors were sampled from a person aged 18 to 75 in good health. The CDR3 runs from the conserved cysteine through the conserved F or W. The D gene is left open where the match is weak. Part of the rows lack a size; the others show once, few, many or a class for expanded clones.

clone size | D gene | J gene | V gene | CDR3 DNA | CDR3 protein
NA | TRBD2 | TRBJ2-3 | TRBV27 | TGTGCCAAGCTCCTACTAGCGGTCGAGGATACGCAGTATTTT | CAKLLLAVEDTQYF
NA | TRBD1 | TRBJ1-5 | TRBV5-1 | TGCGCCAGCAGCTTGGGAGGGACAGAGCCCAATCAGCCCCAGCATTTT | CASSLGGTEPNQPQHF
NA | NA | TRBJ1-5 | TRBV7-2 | TGTGCCAGCAGCCAAGCCTTCGATCAGCCCCAGCATTTT | CASSQAFDQPQHF
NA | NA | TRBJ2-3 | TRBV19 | TGTGCCAGTAGTATAGGGGGGGCTGACACAGATACGCAGTATTTT | CASSIGGADTDTQYF
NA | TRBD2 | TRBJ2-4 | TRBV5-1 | TGCGCCAGCAGCCAAGGACTAGCGGGGACCAAAAACATTCAGTACTTC | CASSQGLAGTKNIQYF
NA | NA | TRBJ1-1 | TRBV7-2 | TGTGCCAGCAGCTTAGTTGGTAACACTGAAGCTTTCTTT | CASSLVGNTEAFF
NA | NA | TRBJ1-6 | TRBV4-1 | TGCGCCAGCAGCCATGCCCCCGGGCAGACTAATTCACCCCTCCACTTT | CASSHAPGQTNSPLHF
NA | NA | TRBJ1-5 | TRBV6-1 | TGTGCCAGCAGTCCTTTACAGGGCGATCAGCCCCAGCATTTT | CASSPLQGDQPQHF
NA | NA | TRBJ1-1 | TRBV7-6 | TGTGCCAGCAGCTTGACACTGGAAGCTTTCTTT | CASSLTLEAFF
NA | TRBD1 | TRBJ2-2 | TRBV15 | TGTGCCACCAGCAGAGGGACAGGGGAGGCCGGGGAGCTGTTTTTT | CATSRGTGEAGELFF
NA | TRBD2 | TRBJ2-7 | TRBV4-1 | TGCGCCAGCAGCCAAGTTTCTAGCGGGGTCGGGTACGAGCAGTACTTC | CASSQVSSGVGYEQYF
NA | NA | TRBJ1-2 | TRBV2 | TGTGCCAACGACTTAGGGGGACCCTATGGCTACACCTTC | CANDLGGPYGYTF
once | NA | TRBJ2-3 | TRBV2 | TGTGCCAGCAGGCGGCTCAGCACAGATACGCAGTATTTT | CASRRLSTDTQYF
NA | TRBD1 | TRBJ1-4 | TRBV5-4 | TGTGCCAGCAGCTTAAAAACAGGGGGATGGGGTGAAAAACTGTTTTTT | CASSLKTGGWGEKLFF
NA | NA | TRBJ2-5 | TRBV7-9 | TGTGCCAGCAGCTTGGGGGAGGAGACCCAGTACTTC | CASSLGEETQYF
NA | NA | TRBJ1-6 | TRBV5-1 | TGCGCCAGCAGCCTTCAGGGGCCTCTTACCGGGACCGTCCCACCCCTCCACTTT | CASSLQGPLTGTVPPLHF
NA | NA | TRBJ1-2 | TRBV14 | TGTGCCAGCAGCCAAGAGGCGGTAAACTATGGCTACACCTTC | CASSQEAVNYGYTF
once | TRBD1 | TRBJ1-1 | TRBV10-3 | TGTGCCATCAGTGCACAGGGGGCGAGCACTGAAGCTTTCTTT | CAISAQGASTEAFF
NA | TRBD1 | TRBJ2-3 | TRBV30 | TGTGCCTGGACCACCGGGACAGGGGTGGGAAATACGCAGTATTTT | CAWTTGTGVGNTQYF
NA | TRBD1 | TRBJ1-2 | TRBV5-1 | TGCGCCAGCAGCGTAGACAGGGGACACTATGGCTACACCTTC | CASSVDRGHYGYTF
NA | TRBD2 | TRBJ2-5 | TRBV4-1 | TGCGCCAGCAGCCAAGAGGAGTCGGGAGGGGCGTGGGAGACCCAGTACTTC | CASSQEESGGAWETQYF
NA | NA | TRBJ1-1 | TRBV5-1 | TGCGCCAGCAGCTGGGGGTCGGACACTGAAGCTTTCTTT | CASSWGSDTEAFF
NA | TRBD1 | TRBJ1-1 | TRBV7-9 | TGTGCCAGCAGCTTAAGACAGGGGAACACTGAAGCTTTCTTT | CASSLRQGNTEAFF
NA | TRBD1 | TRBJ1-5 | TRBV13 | TGTGCCAGCAGCCCTGCAGGGGGCCAGCCCCAGCATTTT | CASSPAGGQPQHF
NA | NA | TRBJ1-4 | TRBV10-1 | TGCGCCGAAGGTCCTATTTATAATGAAAAACTGTTTTTT | CAEGPIYNEKLFF
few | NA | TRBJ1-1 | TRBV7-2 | TGTGCCAGCAGCTCTCAGGGATTAAACACTGAAGCTTTCTTT | CASSSQGLNTEAFF
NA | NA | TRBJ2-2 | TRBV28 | TGTGCCAGCAGTTTAGGGCCCCAGTCCGGGGAGCTGTTTTTT | CASSLGPQSGELFF
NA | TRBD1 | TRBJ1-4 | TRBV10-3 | TGTGCCATCGGGGGACAGGGGGGAGAAAAACTGTTTTTT | CAIGGQGGEKLFF
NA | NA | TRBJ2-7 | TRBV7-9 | TGTGCCAGCAGCGGGCATTACTACGAGCAGTACTTC | CASSGHYYEQYF
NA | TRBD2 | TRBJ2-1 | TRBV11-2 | TGTGCCAGCAGCTTATGGACCCTAGCGGGTTCCTACAATGAGCAGTTCTTC | CASSLWTLAGSYNEQFF
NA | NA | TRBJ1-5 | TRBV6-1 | TGTGCCAGCAGTGACGGAACAGGGAGGAAGCCCCAGCATTTT | CASSDGTGRKPQHF